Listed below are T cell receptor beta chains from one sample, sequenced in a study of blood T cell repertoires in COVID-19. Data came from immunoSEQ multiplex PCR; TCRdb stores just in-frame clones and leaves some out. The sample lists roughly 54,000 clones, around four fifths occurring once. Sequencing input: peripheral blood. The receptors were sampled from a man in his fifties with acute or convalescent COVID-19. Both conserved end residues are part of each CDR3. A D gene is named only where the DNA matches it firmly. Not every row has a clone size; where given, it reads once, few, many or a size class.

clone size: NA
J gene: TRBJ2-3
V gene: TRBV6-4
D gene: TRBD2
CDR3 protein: CASSDVAGATDTQYF
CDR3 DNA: TGTGCCAGCAGTGACGTAGCGGGGGCCACAGATACGCAGTATTTT

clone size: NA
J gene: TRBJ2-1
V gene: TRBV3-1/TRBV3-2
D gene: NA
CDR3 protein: CASGAGRNEQFF
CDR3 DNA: TGTGCCAGCGGGGCCGGTCGCAATGAGCAGTTCTTC

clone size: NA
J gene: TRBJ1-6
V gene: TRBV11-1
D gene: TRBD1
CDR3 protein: CASSHRGPLHF
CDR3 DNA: TGTGCCAGCAGCCACAGGGGGCCCCTCCACTTT

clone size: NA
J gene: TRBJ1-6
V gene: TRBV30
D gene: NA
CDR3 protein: CAWSETGISPLHF
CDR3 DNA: TGTGCCTGGAGTGAAACAGGGATTTCACCCCTCCACTTT

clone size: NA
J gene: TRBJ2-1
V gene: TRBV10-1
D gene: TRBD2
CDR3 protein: CASSESLAGGNEQFF
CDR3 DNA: TGCGCCAGCAGTGAGTCATTGGCGGGAGGCAATGAGCAGTTCTTC

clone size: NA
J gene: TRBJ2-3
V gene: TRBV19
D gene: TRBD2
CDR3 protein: CASSIGLAPDTQYF
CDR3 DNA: TGTGCCAGTAGTATCGGACTAGCACCAGATACGCAGTATTTT

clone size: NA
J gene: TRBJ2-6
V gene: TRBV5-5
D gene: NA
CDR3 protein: CASSLLPSGANVLTF
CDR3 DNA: TGTGCCAGCAGCTTACTACCCTCTGGGGCCAACGTCCTGACTTTC

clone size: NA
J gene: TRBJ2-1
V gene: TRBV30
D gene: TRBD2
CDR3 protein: CAWSLLAGAYNEQFF
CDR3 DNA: TGTGCCTGGAGTCTACTAGCGGGGGCCTACAATGAGCAGTTCTTC

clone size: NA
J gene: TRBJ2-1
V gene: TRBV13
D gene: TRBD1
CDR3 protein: CASQNRDREWDEQFF
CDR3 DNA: TGTGCCAGCCAAAACCGGGACAGGGAGTGGGATGAGCAGTTCTTC

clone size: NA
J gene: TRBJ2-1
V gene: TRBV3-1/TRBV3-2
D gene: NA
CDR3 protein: CASSYRVTNNEQFF
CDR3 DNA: TGTGCCAGCAGTTACAGGGTTACTAACAATGAGCAGTTCTTC

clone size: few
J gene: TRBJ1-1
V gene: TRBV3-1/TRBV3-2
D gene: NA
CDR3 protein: CASSQQGWPEAFF
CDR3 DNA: TGTGCCAGCAGCCAACAGGGTTGGCCTGAAGCTTTCTTT

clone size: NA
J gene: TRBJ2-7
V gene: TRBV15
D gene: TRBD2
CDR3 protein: CATSRVRWLADSYEQYF
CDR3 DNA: TGTGCCACCAGCAGAGTTAGGTGGCTAGCGGATTCCTACGAGCAGTACTTC

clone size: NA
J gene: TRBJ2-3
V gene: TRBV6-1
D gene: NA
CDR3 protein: CASSEPPSSTQYF
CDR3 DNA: TGTGCCAGCAGTGAACCCCCTAGCAGTACGCAGTATTTT

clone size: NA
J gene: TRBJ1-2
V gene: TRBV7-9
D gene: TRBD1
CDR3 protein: CASSFIRGGGSNYGYTF
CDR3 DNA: TGTGCCAGCAGCTTTATACGAGGAGGGGGCAGCAACTATGGCTACACCTTC

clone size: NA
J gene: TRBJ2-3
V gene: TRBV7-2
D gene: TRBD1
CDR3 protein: CASSPGQGMGTQYF
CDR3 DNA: TGTGCCAGCAGCCCGGGACAGGGGATGGGTACGCAGTATTTT

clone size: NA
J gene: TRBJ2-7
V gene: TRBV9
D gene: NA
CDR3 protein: CASSNAGEQYF
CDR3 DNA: TGTGCCAGCAGCAACGCAGGGGAGCAGTACTTC

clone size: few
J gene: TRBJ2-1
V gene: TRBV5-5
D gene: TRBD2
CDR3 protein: CASSLGRKLAGESYNEQFF
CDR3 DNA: TGTGCCAGCAGCTTGGGGCGGAAACTAGCGGGAGAGTCCTACAATGAGCAGTTCTTC

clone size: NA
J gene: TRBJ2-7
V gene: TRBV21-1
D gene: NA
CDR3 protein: CASSTPTSRSSYEQYF
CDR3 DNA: TGTGCCAGCAGCACCCCGACTAGCAGGAGCTCCTACGAGCAGTACTTC

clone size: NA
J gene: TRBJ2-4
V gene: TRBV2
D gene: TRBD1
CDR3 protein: CASSEQGANIQYF
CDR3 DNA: TGTGCCAGCAGTGAACAGGGGGCAAACATTCAGTACTTC

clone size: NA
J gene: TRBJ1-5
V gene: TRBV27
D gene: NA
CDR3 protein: CASSSQGSNQPQHF
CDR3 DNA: TGTGCCAGCAGTTCACAGGGTAGCAATCAGCCCCAGCATTTT

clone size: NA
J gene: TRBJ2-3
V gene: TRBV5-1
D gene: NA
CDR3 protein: CASSLVRVDTDTQYF
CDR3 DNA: TGCGCCAGCAGCTTGGTGAGGGTCGACACAGATACGCAGTATTTT

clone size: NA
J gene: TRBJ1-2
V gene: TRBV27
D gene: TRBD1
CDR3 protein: CASRDRVDGYTF
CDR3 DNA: TGTGCCAGCAGGGACAGGGTGGATGGCTACACCTTC

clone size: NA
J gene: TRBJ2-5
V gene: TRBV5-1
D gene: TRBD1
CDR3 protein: CASSLGPQTGEETQYF
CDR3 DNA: TGCGCCAGCAGCTTGGGCCCCCAAACAGGGGAAGAGACCCAGTACTTC

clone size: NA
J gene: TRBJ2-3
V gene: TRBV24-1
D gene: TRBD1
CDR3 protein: CATSDPRDRPTSTQYF
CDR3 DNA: TGTGCCACCAGTGATCCCCGGGACAGACCAACAAGTACGCAGTATTTT

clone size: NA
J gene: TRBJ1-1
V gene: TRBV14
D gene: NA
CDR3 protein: CASSQDQGLLMNTEAFF
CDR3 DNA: TGTGCCAGCAGCCAAGATCAGGGGCTTCTCATGAACACTGAAGCTTTCTTT

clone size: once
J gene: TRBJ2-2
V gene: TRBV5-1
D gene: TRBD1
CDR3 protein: CASSLSPSAGGFTGELFF
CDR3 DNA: TGCGCCAGCAGCTTAAGCCCCTCCGCAGGGGGCTTCACCGGGGAGCTGTTTTTT

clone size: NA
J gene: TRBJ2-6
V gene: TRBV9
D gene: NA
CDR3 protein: CASSVVVSGANVLTF
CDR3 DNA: TGTGCCAGCAGCGTAGTCGTTTCTGGGGCCAACGTCCTGACTTTC

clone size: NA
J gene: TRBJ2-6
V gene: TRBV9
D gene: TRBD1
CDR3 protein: CASSFTGVGANVLTF
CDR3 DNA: TGTGCCAGCAGCTTCACAGGGGTTGGGGCCAACGTCCTGACTTTC

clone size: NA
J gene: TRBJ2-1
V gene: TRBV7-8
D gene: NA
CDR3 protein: CASSLSSAGEQFF
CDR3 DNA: TGTGCCAGCAGCTTATCTAGCGCTGGTGAGCAGTTCTTC

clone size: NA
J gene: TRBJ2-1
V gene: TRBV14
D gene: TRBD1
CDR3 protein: CASSHDRDRGLYEQFF
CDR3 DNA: TGTGCCAGCAGCCATGACCGGGACAGGGGGCTCTATGAGCAGTTCTTC

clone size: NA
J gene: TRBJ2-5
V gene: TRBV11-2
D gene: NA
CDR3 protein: CASSPGETQYF
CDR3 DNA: TGTGCCAGCAGTCCCGGGGAGACCCAGTACTTC

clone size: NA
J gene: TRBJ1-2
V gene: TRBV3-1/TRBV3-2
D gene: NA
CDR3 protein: CASSLLRDYGYTF
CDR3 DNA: TGTGCCAGCAGCCTCCTCAGGGACTATGGCTACACCTTC

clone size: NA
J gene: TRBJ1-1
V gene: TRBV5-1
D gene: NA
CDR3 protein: CASSLGFGRGGTEAFF
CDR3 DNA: TGCGCCAGCAGCTTGGGTTTCGGCAGGGGTGGGACTGAAGCTTTCTTT

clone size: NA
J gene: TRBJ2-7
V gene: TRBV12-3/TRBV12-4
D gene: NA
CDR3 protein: CASTDSPYEQYF
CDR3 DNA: TGTGCCAGCACCGACAGTCCCTACGAGCAGTACTTC

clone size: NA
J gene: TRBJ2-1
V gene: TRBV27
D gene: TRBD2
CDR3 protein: CASSLVSSGYSYNEQFF
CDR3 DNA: TGTGCCAGCAGTTTAGTTTCTAGCGGTTACTCCTACAATGAGCAGTTCTTC

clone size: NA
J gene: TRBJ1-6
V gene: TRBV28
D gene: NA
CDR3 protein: CASSLLRFRRTEGSPLHF
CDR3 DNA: TGTGCCAGCAGTTTATTGAGATTTCGGCGGACCGAGGGTTCACCCCTCCACTTT

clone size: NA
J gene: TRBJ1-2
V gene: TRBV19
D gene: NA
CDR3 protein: CASSIGMAGNYGYTF
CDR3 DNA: TGTGCCAGTAGTATCGGAATGGCAGGGAATTATGGCTACACCTTC

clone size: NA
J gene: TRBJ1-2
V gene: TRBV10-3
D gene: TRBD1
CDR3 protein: CAIRGQGAGYTF
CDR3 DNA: TGTGCCATCAGGGGACAGGGGGCGGGCTACACCTTC

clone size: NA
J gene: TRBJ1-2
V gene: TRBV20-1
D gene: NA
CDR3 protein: CSARGQGKDTF
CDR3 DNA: TGCAGTGCTAGGGGGCAGGGAAAGGACACCTTC

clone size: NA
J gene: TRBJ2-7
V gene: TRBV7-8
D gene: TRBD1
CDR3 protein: CASSFPGQGISYEQYF
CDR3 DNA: TGTGCCAGCAGTTTTCCGGGACAGGGGATCTCCTACGAGCAGTACTTC

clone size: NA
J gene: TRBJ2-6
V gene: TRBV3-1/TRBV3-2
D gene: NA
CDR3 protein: CASSQERGSSGANVLTF
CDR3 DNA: TGTGCCAGCAGCCAAGAGAGAGGGAGCTCTGGGGCCAACGTCCTGACTTTC

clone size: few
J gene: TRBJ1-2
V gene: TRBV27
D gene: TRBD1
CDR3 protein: CASSTGAYGYTF
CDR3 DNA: TGTGCCAGCAGTACAGGGGCTTATGGCTACACCTTC

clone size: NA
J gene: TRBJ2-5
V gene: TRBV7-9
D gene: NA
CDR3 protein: CASSLTGVRETQYF
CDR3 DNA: TGTGCCAGCAGCTTAACGGGAGTGAGAGAGACCCAGTACTTC

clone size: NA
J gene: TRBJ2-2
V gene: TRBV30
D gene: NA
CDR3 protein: CAWKVGPGELFF
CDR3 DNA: TGTGCCTGGAAGGTGGGGCCCGGGGAGCTGTTTTTT